The present TCR beta chain was sequenced within a study of cytomegalovirus exposure and HLA in healthy donors. Study overall: Around 80 million unique TCRs from HLA-typed donors were held in an early data release.

Study findings and constraints: Differences between HLA loci emerged in a later analysis of TCR association rates, with DRB1 most and HLA-C fewest. Compared with the roughly 670-donor mean, an Asian-associated ancestry cluster reportedly had fewer N-insertions, according to a later analysis.

The CDR3 runs 14 residues. V lost 4 bases, J lost 1 base, and 12 bases lay in between. Germline V gene sequence: CDR1 SGHRS, CDR2 YFSETQ. The PCR made use of 60 Vbeta and 13 Jbeta primers. Clones were sequenced by immunoSEQ multiplex PCR, and TCRdb holds only the in-frame ones, with some missing. The profile shows approximately 150,000 clones, around four fifths of them singletons. Details on this clone: Its antigen is still unknown.

The source material was PBMCs. The chain carries TRBV5-1 and TRBJ2-7, with D unresolved. The receptor was derived from a male donor in good health and CMV-seronegative. The CDR3 DNA sequence: TGCGCCAGCAGCAGTTCAGTACGTTCCTACGAGCAGTACTTC. Translation gives CASSSSVRSYEQYF.